Each of the 9 T cell receptor beta chains below was sequenced from the same sample in a study of T-cell memory formation after mild COVID-19. Each CDR3 protein gets one entry after TCRdb re-called the 5' RACE reads with MiXCR. Among more than 150,000 distinct CDR3 sequences listed, roughly a fifth were seen once. Material: PBMCs or a T cell subset sorted from them (not recorded which). All receptors derive from an adult woman who had mild COVID-19 (a few samples of this study predate the infection). Cell type and time point are not known.

The chain links TRBV7-8 to TRBJ1-5; D may be TRBD1 (6 bases). Trimming removed 0 bases at V and 5 bases at J, with 11 bases between. The CDR3 is made up of 15 amino acids. Germline V gene sequence: CDR1 SGHVS, CDR2 FQNEAQ. The CDR3 DNA follows: TGTGCCAGCAGCTTAGCGGCGGGGGCACATCAGCCCCAGCATTTT. Encoded protein: CASSLAAGAHQPQHF.

V usage is TRBV29-1 and J usage is TRBJ2-1, with a weak D call TRBD1 (5 bases). The CDR3 runs to 14 residues. V was clipped by 0 bases and J by 2 bases, with 8 bases between them. Germline CDR1 reads SQVTM; CDR2 reads ANQGSEA. CDR3 loop: CSVEDRATYNEQFF. CDR3 in DNA: TGCAGCGTTGAAGACAGGGCGACCTACAATGAGCAGTTCTTC.

This clonotype was seen a few times. The CDR3 here is CASSWNPRGTEAFF. The CDR3 DNA is TGTGCCAGCAGTTGGAACCCTAGAGGGACTGAAGCTTTCTTT. V is TRBV6-5 and J is TRBJ1-1; D is unclear. CDR1 MNHEY and CDR2 SVGAGI come from the germline V gene. Trimming pared 4 bases from V and 5 bases from J, leaving 14 bases between. The CDR3 extends over 14 amino acids.

The V gene is TRBV4-1, the J gene TRBJ2-2, with 10 bases that match TRBD1. The CDR3 length is 18 residues. Germline CDR1 MGHRA, CDR2 YSYEKL. J was trimmed by 8 bases and V by 0 bases; bases with no gene match: 12. DNA of the CDR3: TGCGCCAGCAGCCAAGAAAGGGACAGGGGTCGCGTTCCAGGGGAGCTGTTTTTT. It translates to CASSQERDRGRVPGELFF.

This chain uses TRBV14 with TRBJ1-2; 7 bases match TRBD1. Germline trimming cut 4 bases from V and 3 bases from J; bases unmatched to any gene: 5. Germline V gene lookup returns CDR1 SGHDN and CDR2 FVKESK. The CDR3 totals 14 residues. DNA for the CDR3: TGTGCCAGCAGCCTACAGGGGTGGGACTATGGCTACACCTTC. Translated: CASSLQGWDYGYTF.

This clonotype was detected only a few times. The CDR3 is CATSSANQPQHF. DNA for the CDR3: TGTGCCACCAGCTCGGCCAATCAGCCCCAGCATTTT. V usage is TRBV15 and J usage is TRBJ1-5; D unclear. Trimming took off 5 bases at V and 3 bases at J, with 5 bases between the two ends. Germline V lookup: CDR1 LNHNV, CDR2 YYDKDF (reference sequence). This CDR3 comprises 12 residues. Based on the CDR3 plus reference TRBV15 and TRBJ1-5, the full variable domain is DAMVIQNPRYQVTQFGKPVTLSCSQTLNHNVMYWYQQKSSQAPKLLFHYYDKDFNNEADTPDNFQSRRPNTSFCFLDIRSPGLGDTAMYLCATSSANQPQHFGDGTRLSIL.

Concerning this clonotype itself: One end of the junction is discordant with germline, which a read error may explain. The chain is built from TRBV10-2 and TRBJ2-1, with TRBD2 matching 13 bases. Germline values: CDR1 WSHSY, CDR2 SAAADI. The length of the CDR3 is 15 residues. The CDR3, as DNA: TGCGCCAGCAGTACTAGCGGGGGGGCAATCACGTTAAGAGTCTTC. This gives the protein CASSTSGGAITLRVF.

This clonotype was recorded a few times. J is TRBJ2-1 and V is TRBV6-4, with 13 nucleotides matching TRBD2. Germline assignment: CDR1 MRHNA and CDR2 SNTAGT. V lost 6 bases and J lost 9; bases outside the gene matches: 8. CDR3 length equals 15 residues. CDR3 sequence (DNA): TGTGCCAGCAGCGCCCGGACTAGCGGGAGCGGTGAGCAGTTCTTC. This gives the protein CASSARTSGSGEQFF.

This clonotype was counted between two and nine times. The V call is TRBV3-1, the J call TRBJ2-3; possible D gene TRBD2, 6 bases. Trimming took off 1 base at V and 4 bases at J, with 12 bases between the two ends. CDR3 length: 15 amino acids. Germline values: CDR1 LGHDT, CDR2 YNNKEL (reference sequence). CDR3 sequence reads: CASSQGGGPADTQYF. DNA for the CDR3: TGTGCCAGCAGCCAAGGGGGAGGACCGGCAGATACGCAGTATTTT.